This TCR beta chain came from a study of shared clonotypes between healthy human individuals. In the case of this clone: Its antigen is not identified.

Each of the donors was a healthy adult who was HIV-negative and had not had a recent acute infection or vaccination. General study results and limits: Enrolling few donors narrowed the genetic and exposure-history diversity that was represented.

Trimming cost V 4 bases and J 0 bases, with 7 bases left between them. The CDR3 is 14 amino acids. Germline V gene sequence: CDR1 SGHNT, CDR2 YENEEA. The table came from immunoSEQ multiplex PCR; TCRdb's copy has only in-frame clones and leaves some out. The sample holds about half a million clones, roughly 80% seen once. This chain joins TRBV11-3 and TRBJ2-4, with unresolved D. The sample comprised PBMCs. This sequence was found in a woman aged 40 to 50 in good health. Some clones in this sample may be carry-over from other donors' samples. CDR3 in amino acids: CASSSSRAKNIQYF. The CDR3 DNA is TGTGCCAGCAGCTCATCAAGAGCCAAAAACATTCAGTACTTC.